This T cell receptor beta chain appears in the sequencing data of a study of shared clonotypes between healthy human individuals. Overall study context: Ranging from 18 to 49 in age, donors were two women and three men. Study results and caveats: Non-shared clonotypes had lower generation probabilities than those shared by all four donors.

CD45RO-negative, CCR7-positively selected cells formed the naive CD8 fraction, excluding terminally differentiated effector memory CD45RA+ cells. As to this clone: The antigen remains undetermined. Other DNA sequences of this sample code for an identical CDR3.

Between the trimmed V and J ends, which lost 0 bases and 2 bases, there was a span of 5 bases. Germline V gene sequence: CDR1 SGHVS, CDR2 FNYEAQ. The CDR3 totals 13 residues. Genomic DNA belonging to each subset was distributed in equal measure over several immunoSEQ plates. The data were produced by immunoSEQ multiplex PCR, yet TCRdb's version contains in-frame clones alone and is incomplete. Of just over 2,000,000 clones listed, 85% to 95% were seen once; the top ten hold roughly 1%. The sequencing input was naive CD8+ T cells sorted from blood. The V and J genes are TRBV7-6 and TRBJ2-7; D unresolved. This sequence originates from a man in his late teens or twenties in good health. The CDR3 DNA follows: TGTGCCAGCAGCTTAGCGTCCGCCTACGAGCAGTACTTC. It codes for CASSLASAYEQYF.